The entry below describes one T cell receptor (beta chain). Patients at the Seattle site were enrolled during active infection and followed longitudinally. This sample is part of a study of blood T cell repertoires in COVID-19. On the study more broadly: The United States, Italy and Spain provided the acute and convalescent COVID-19 samples. T cells, B-cell-depleted T cells, or PBMCs supplied cDNA or gDNA.

The CDR3 length is 14 residues. The germline CDR1 and CDR2 sequences are SGHRS and YFSETQ. V was shortened by 0 bases and J by 7 bases, with 10 bases between the two germline ends. Per the authors' pipeline: Researchers report that nucleated cell counts were estimated from reference gene primer amplification. Profiled with immunoSEQ multiplex PCR; TCRdb holds only in-frame clones, not every one. The V and J calls and the clone size are those of that table, but D and trimming were determined from the DNA. This table holds 300,000 to 400,000 clones, 90% found once. Sequenced input: peripheral blood. This TCR was sampled from a young woman with COVID-19, enrolled during active disease. The gene calls are TRBV5-1 and TRBJ1-4; D ambiguous. Here the CDR3 reads CASSLGGLSEKLFF. For the CDR3, the DNA is TGCGCCAGCAGCTTGGGCGGACTGTCTGAAAAACTGTTTTTT.